This T cell receptor beta chain was recovered during a study of T cell clonality in common variable immunodeficiency. Sequencing input was equivalent genomic DNA from CVID and controls. Measured with immunoSEQ multiplex PCR; TCRdb has only the in-frame clones, and not every one. The data show 75,000 to 85,000 clones, with none appearing a single time. Study-level results: Links between repertoire features and CVID complications were heterogeneity-limited. The cause of increased CVID clonality remains unclear without subpopulation sequencing. TCRbeta clonality was increased in CVID versus healthy controls.

Ten or more counts support this clone. The antigen remains undetermined. The receptor comes from a person aged 18 to 75 in good health. Source material: peripheral blood mononuclear cells.

The covered CDR3 bases are TGTGCCAGCAGCTTAGCGTTATACACCGGGTACAATGAG. It specifies CASSLALYTGYNE. The full-length CDR3 reads as CASSLALYTGYNEQFF. The chain uses TRBV7-2 and TRBJ2-1; D is unclear. The CDR3 extends 3 residues past the end of the read, so its final part is completed from the germline J gene. The CDR3 is 16 amino acids. Trimming left V 0 bases short and J 4 bases short, with 13 bases between. Looked up from germline, CDR1 is SGHTA and CDR2 is FQGNSA.